The present T cell receptor beta chain was sequenced within a study of shared clonotypes between healthy human individuals. Regarding the study as a whole: An effect of sequencing depth on clonotype sharing among donors was expected.

The CDR3 has 13 amino acids. Germline V lookup: CDR1 MDHEN, CDR2 SYDVKM. Trimming took off 8 bases at V and 3 bases at J, with 8 bases between the two ends. Method: immunoSEQ multiplex PCR; TCRdb's copy keeps in-frame clones and lacks some. The data contain roughly 2.5 million clones, around nine tenths of them singletons. On this clone itself: The antigen remains undetermined.

The source is a man aged 18 to 29 in good health. Input material: naive CD4+ T cells sorted from blood. Subset given: CD45RA+ positively selected. This chain connects TRBV28 to TRBJ1-6, with no clear D. CDR3 in amino acids: CASVGVYNSPLHF. CDR3 nucleotide sequence: TGTGCCAGCGTTGGGGTCTATAATTCACCCCTCCACTTT.